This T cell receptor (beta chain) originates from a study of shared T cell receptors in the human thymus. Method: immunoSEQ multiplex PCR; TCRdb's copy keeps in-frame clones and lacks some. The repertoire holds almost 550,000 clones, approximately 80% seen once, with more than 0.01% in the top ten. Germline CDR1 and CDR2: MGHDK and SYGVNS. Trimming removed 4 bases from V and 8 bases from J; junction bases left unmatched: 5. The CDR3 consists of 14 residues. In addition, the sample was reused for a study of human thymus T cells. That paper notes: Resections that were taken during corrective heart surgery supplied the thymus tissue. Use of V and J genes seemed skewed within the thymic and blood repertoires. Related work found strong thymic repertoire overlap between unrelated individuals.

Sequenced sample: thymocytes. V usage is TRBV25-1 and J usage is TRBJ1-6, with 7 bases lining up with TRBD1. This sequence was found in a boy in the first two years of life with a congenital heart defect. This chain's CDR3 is CASSGQGLHSPLHF. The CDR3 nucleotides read TGTGCCAGCAGTGGACAGGGACTTCATTCACCCCTCCACTTT. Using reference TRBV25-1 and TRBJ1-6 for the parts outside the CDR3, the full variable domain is EADIYQTPRYLVIGTGKKITLECSQTMGHDKMYWYQQDPGMELHLIHYSYGVNSTEKGDLSSESTVSRIRTEHFPLTLESARPSHTSQYLCASSGQGLHSPLHFGNGTRLTVT.